The sequence of this T cell receptor (beta chain) was determined in a study of Graves' ophthalmopathy and Graves' hyperthyroidism. The CDR3 is made up of 15 amino acids. Trimming shortened V by 5 bases and J by 4 bases, and 17 bases separated the two germline ends. Germline V gene lookup returns CDR1 MNHNS and CDR2 SASEGT. CDR3 regions of TCR beta were amplified from RNA transcripts. After a first-round RT-PCR with HTBI primers, a second-round multiplex PCR was run. MiXCR was run by TCRdb on the multiplex PCR reads, yielding one entry per CDR3 protein. The table has about 600,000 distinct CDR3 sequences, about 40% seen once.

The sequenced sample was peripheral blood or thyroid tissue (not recorded which). The rearrangement joins TRBV6-1 to TRBJ1-1; no firm D call. The clonotype was recovered from an adult man with Graves' hyperthyroidism. CDR3 region: CASSYNGGSGTEAFF. The CDR3 bases are TGTGCCAGCAGTTACAACGGCGGGAGCGGCACTGAAGCTTTCTTT.